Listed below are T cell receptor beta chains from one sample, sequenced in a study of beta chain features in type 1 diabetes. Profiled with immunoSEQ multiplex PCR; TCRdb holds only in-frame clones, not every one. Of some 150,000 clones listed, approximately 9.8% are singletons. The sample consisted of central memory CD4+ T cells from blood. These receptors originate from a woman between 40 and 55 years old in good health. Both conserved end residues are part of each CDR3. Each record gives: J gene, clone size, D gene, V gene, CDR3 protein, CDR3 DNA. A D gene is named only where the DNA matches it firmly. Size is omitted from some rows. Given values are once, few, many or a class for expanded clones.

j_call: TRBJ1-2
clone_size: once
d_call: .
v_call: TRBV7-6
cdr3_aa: CASSRSSGKEDYGYTF
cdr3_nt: TGTGCCAGCAGCCGTTCATCGGGAAAAGAGGACTATGGCTACACCTTC

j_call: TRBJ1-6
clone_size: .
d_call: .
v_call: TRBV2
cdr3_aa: CASKDPQGNSPLHF
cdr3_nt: TGTGCCAGTAAGGACCCGCAGGGGAATTCACCCCTCCACTTT

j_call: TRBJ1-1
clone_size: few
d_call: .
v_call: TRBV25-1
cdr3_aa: CASRPKDRWNTEAFF
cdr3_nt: TGTGCCAGCAGGCCTAAGGACAGATGGAACACTGAAGCTTTCTTT

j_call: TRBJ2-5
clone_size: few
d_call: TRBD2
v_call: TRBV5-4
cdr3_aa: CASSQSPSGGRAETQYF
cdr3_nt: TGTGCCAGCAGCCAATCCCCTAGCGGGGGACGAGCGGAGACCCAGTACTTC

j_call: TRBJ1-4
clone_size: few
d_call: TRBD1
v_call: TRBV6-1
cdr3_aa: CASSEGTGGEKLFF
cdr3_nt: TGTGCCAGCAGTGAAGGGACAGGGGGTGAGAAACTGTTTTTT

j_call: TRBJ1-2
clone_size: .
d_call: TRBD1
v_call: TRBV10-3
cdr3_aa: CAISESGQVIGYTF
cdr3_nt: TGTGCCATCAGTGAGTCTGGACAGGTCATTGGCTACACCTTC

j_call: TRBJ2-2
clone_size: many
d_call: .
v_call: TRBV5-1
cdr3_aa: CASSLEWAGTGELFF
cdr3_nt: TGCGCCAGCAGCTTGGAATGGGCAGGCACCGGGGAGCTGTTTTTT

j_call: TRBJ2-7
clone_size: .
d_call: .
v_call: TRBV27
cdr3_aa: CASRPRGAGLSYEQYF
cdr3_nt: TGTGCCAGCAGGCCCCGCGGAGCGGGTCTCTCCTACGAGCAGTACTTC

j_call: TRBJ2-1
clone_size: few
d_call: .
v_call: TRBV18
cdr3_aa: CASSPPAGYNEQFF
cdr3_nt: TGTGCCAGCTCACCACCGGCGGGCTACAATGAGCAGTTCTTC

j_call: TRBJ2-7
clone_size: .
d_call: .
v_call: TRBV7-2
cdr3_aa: CASSRPFINEQYF
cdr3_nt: TGTGCCAGCAGCCGTCCCTTTATAAACGAGCAGTACTTC

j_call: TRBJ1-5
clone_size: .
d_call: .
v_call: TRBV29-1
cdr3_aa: CSVGLRNQPQHF
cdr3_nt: TGCAGCGTTGGGCTCCGCAATCAGCCCCAGCATTTT

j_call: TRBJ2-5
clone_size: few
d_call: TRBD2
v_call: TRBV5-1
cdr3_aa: CASSLGTSGGEETQYF
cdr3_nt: TGCGCCAGCAGCTTGGGGACTAGCGGGGGCGAAGAGACCCAGTACTTC

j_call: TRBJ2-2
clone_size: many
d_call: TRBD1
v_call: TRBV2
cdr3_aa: CASTLIQGAGGELFF
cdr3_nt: TGTGCCAGCACTCTCATACAGGGGGCCGGCGGGGAGCTGTTTTTT

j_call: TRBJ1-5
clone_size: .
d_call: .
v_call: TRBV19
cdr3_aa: CASSTRGGRQPQHF
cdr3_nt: TGTGCCAGTAGTACTCGGGGGGGCCGTCAGCCCCAGCATTTT

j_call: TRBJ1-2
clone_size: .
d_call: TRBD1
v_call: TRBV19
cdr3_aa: CASSTRQGTYGYTF
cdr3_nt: TGTGCCAGTAGTACCCGACAGGGAACCTATGGCTACACCTTC

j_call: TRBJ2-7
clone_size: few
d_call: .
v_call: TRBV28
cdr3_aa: CASASGTPSYEQYF
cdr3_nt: TGTGCCAGCGCCTCCGGGACACCCTCCTACGAGCAGTACTTC

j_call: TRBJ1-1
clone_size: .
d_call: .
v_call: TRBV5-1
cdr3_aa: CASSFQGSWGEAFF
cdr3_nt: TGCGCCAGCAGCTTTCAGGGTTCCTGGGGTGAAGCTTTCTTT

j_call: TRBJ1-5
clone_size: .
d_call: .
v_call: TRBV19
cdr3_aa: CASSSPGGGVGNQPQHF
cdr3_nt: TGTGCCAGTAGTTCCCCGGGGGGGGGTGTGGGCAATCAGCCCCAGCATTTT

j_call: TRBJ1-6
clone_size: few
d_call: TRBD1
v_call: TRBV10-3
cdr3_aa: CAISPGQNNSPLHF
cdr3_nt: TGTGCCATCAGCCCGGGACAGAATAATTCACCCCTCCACTTT

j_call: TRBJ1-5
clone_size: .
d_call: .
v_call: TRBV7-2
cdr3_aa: CASSLSLNQPQHF
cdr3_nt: TGTGCCAGCAGCTTGTCCCTCAATCAGCCCCAGCATTTT

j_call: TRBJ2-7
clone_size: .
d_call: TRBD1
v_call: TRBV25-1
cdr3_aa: CASSESGTGGYHEQYF
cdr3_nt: TGTGCCAGCAGTGAATCTGGGACAGGAGGTTACCACGAGCAGTACTTC

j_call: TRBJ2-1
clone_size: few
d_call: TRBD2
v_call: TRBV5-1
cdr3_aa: CASSLGPSGGVEQFF
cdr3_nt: TGCGCCAGCAGCTTGGGGCCTAGCGGGGGGGTTGAGCAGTTCTTC

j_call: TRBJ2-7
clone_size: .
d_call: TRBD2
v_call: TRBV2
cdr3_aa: CASSRGSGGRPYEQYF
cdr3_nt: TGTGCCAGCAGTCGTGGGTCGGGCGGGAGACCCTACGAGCAGTACTTC

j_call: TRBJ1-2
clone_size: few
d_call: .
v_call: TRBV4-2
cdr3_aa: CASSQALNYGYTF
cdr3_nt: TGTGCCAGCAGCCAGGCCCTCAACTATGGCTACACCTTC

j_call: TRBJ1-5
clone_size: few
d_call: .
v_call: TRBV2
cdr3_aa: CASSALGQPQHF
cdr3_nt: TGTGCCAGCAGTGCGTTGGGCCAGCCCCAGCATTTT

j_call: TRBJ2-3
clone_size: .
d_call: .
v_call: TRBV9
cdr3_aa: CASSVGSGRTDTQYF
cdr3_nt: TGTGCCAGCAGCGTAGGGAGCGGACGCACAGATACGCAGTATTTT

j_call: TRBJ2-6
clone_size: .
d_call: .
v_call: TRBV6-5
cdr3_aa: CAVLSGANVLTF
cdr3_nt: TGTGCCGTCCTCTCTGGGGCCAACGTCCTGACTTTC

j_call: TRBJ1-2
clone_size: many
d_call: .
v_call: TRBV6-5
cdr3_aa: CASRPTLNSYGYTF
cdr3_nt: TGTGCCAGCAGACCCACTTTAAATTCCTATGGCTACACCTTC

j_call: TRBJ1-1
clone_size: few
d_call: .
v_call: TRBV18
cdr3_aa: CASSPLREGEAFF
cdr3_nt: TGTGCCAGCTCACCACTCAGGGAGGGTGAAGCTTTCTTT

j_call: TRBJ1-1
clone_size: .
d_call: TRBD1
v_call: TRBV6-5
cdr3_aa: CASSKTGIPEAFF
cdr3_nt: TGTGCCAGCAGCAAGACAGGGATCCCTGAAGCTTTCTTT

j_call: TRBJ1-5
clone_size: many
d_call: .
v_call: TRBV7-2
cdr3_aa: CASSLGGYSNQPQHF
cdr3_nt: TGTGCCAGCAGCCTTGGAGGGTATAGCAATCAGCCCCAGCATTTT

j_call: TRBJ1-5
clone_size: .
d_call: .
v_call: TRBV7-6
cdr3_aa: CASSLVVGNQPQHF
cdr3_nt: TGTGCCAGCAGCTTAGTCGTAGGCAATCAGCCCCAGCATTTT

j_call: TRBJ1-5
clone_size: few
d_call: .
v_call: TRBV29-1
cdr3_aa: CSVAQGNLGQPQHF
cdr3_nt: TGCAGCGTCGCACAGGGAAATTTGGGACAGCCCCAGCATTTT

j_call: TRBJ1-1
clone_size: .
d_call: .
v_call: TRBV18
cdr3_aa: CASSFGYRNTEAFF
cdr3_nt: TGTGCCAGCTCATTCGGGTACCGGAACACTGAAGCTTTCTTT

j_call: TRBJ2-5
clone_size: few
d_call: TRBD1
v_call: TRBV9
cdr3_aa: CASSPQGAATTQYF
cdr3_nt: TGTGCCAGCAGCCCCCAGGGGGCCGCGACTACCCAGTACTTC

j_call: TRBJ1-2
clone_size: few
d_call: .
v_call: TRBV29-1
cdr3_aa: CSVGARQAALYGYTF
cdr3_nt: TGCAGCGTGGGGGCCCGGCAGGCCGCCCTCTATGGCTACACCTTC

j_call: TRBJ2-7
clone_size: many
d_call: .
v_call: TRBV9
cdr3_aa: CASSVGQGGSYNYEQYF
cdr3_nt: TGTGCCAGCAGCGTAGGACAGGGAGGATCCTACAATTACGAGCAGTACTTC

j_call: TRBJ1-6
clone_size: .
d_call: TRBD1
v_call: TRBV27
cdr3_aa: CASSLRPRTGRNSPLHF
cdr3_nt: TGTGCCAGCAGTCTCCGACCTAGGACAGGGCGCAATTCACCCCTCCACTTT

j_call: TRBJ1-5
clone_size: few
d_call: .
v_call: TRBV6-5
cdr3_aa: CASSYPSGGDQPQHF
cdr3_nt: TGTGCCAGCAGTTACCCATCGGGGGGAGATCAGCCCCAGCATTTT

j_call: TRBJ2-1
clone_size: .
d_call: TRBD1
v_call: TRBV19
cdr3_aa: CASEGQGIYNEQFF
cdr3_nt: TGTGCCAGTGAGGGACAGGGGATCTACAATGAGCAGTTCTTC

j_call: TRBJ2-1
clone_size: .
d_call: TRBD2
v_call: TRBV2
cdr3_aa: CASSESGGFYNEQFF
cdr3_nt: TGTGCCAGCAGTGAGAGCGGGGGGTTCTACAATGAGCAGTTCTTC

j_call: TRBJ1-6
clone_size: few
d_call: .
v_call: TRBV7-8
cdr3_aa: CASSLAITGNSPLHF
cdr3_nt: TGTGCCAGCAGCTTAGCGATCACAGGAAATTCACCCCTCCACTTT

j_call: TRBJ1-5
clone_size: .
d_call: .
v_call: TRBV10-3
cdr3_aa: CAISESGGTRNQPQHF
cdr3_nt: TGTGCCATCAGTGAGTCGGGGGGAACGAGGAATCAGCCCCAGCATTTT

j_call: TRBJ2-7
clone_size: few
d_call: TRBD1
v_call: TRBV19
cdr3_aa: CASSRDRGREQYF
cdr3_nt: TGTGCCAGTAGTAGGGACAGGGGGCGCGAGCAGTACTTC

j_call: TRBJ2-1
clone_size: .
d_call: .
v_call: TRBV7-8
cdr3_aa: CASSLPLPGEQFF
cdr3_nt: TGTGCCAGCAGTCTACCCCTCCCTGGTGAGCAGTTCTTC

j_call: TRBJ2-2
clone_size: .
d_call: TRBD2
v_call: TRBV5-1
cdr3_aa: CASSSADGLAGTPGELFF
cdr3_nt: TGCGCCAGCAGCTCGGCGGACGGACTAGCGGGGACGCCCGGGGAGCTGTTTTTT

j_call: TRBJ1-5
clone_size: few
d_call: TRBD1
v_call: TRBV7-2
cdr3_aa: CASSLVPGGLGNQPQHF
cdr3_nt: TGTGCCAGCAGCTTAGTCCCAGGGGGTTTGGGCAATCAGCCCCAGCATTTT

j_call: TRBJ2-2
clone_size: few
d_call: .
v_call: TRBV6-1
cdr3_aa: CASSSGVAGELFF
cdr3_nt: TGTGCCAGCTCCTCGGGGGTAGCCGGGGAGCTGTTTTTT

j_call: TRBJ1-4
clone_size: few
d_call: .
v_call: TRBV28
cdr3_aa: CVSRGGTNEKLFF
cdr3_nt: TGTGTCAGCCGGGGTGGAACTAATGAAAAACTGTTTTTT

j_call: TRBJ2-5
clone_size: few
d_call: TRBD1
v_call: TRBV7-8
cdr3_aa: CASSGTVETQYF
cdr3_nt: TGTGCCAGCAGTGGGACAGTAGAGACCCAGTACTTC

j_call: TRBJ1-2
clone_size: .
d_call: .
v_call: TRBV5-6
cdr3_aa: CASSLQGVANYGYTF
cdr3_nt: TGTGCCAGCAGCTTACAGGGAGTCGCTAACTATGGCTACACCTTC

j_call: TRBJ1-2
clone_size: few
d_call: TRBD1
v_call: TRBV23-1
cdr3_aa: CASSPPGTAFYGYTF
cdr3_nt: TGCGCCAGCAGTCCCCCCGGGACAGCTTTCTATGGCTACACCTTC

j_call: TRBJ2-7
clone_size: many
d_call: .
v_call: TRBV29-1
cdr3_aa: CSVGLGGNEQYF
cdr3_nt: TGCAGCGTTGGGCTAGGAGGAAATGAGCAGTACTTC